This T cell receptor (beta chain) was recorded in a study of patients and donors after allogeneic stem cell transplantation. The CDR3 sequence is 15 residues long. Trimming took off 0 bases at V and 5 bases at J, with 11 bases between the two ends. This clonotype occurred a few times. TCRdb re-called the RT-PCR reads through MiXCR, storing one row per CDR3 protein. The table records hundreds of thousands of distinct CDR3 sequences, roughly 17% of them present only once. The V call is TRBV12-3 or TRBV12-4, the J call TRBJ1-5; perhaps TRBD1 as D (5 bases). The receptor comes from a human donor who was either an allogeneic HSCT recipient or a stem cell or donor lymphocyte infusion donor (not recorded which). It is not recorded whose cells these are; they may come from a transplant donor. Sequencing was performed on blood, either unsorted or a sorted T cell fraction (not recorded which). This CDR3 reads CASSLAGENHQPQHF. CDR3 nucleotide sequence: TGTGCCAGCAGTTTAGCGGGGGAGAACCATCAGCCCCAGCATTTT.